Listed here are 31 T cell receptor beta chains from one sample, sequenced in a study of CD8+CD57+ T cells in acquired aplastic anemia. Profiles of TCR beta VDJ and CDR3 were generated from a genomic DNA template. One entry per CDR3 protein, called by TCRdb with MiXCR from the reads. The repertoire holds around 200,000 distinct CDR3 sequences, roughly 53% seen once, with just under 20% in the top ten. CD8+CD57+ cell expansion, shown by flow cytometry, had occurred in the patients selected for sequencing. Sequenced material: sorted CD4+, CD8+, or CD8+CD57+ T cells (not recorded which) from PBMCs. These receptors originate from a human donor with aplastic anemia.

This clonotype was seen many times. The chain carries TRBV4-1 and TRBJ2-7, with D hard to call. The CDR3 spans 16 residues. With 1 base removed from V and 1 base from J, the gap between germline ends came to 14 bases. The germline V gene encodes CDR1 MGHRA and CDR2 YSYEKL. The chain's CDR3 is CASSQGQMTVSYEQYF. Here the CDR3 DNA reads TGCGCCAGCAGCCAAGGCCAGATGACGGTATCCTACGAGCAGTACTTC.

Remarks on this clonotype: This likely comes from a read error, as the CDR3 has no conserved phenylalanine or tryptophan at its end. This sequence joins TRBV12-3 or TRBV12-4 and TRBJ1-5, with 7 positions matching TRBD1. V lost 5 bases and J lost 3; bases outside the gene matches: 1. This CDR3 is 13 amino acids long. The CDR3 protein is CASSGQANQPQHL. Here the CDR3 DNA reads TGTGCCAGCAGTGGACAGGCCAATCAGCCCCAGCATCTT.

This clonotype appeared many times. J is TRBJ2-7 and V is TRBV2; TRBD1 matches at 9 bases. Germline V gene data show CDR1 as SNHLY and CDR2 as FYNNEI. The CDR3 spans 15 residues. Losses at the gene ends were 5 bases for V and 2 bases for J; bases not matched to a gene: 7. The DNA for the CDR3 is TGTGCCAGCAGTATCAAGGGACAGGGCCCCTACGAGCAGTACTTC. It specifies CASSIKGQGPYEQYF. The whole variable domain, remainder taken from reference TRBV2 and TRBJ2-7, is EPEVTQTPSHQVTQMGQEVILRCVPISNHLYFYWYRQILGQKVEFLVSFYNNEISEKSEIFDDQFSVERPDGSNFTLKIRSTKLEDSAMYFCASSIKGQGPYEQYFGPGTRLTVT.

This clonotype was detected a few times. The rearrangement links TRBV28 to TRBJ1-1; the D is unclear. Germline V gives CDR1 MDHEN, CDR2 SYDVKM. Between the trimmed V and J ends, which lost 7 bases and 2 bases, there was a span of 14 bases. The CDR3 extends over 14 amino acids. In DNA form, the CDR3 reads TGTGCCAGCAACAGACAACCGGTAAACACTGAAGCTTTCTTT. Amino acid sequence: CASNRQPVNTEAFF.

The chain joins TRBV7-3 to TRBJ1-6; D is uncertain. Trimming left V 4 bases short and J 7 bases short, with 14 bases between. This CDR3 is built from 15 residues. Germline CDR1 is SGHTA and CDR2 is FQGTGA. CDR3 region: CASSSVRSGNSPLHF. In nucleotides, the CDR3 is TGTGCCAGCAGCTCAGTGAGGAGCGGCAATTCACCCCTCCACTTT.

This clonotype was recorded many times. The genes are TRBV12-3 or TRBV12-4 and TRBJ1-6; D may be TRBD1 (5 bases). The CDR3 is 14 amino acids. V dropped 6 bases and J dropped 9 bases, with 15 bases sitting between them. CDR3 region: CASRPNQGGSPLHF. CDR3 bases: TGTGCCAGCAGGCCAAACCAGGGAGGTTCACCCCTCCACTTT.

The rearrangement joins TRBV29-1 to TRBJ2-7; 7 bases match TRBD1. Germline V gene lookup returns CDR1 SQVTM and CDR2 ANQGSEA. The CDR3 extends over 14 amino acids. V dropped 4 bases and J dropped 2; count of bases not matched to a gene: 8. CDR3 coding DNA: TGCAGCGTTGTCGAGGACAGGATCCCCTACGAGCAGTACTTC. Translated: CSVVEDRIPYEQYF.

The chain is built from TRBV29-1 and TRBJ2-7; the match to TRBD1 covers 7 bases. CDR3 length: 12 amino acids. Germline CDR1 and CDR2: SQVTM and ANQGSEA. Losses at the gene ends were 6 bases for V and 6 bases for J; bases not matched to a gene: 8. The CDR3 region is CSVRDRNPEQYF. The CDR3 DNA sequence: TGCAGCGTCAGGGACAGAAATCCCGAGCAGTACTTC.

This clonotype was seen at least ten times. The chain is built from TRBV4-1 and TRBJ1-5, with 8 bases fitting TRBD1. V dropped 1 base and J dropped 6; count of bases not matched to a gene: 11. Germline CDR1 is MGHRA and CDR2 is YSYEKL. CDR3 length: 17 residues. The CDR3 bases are TGCGCCAGCAGCCAAGGGATAGGAGGACAGGGAGGTCAGCCCCAGCATTTT. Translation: CASSQGIGGQGGQPQHF.

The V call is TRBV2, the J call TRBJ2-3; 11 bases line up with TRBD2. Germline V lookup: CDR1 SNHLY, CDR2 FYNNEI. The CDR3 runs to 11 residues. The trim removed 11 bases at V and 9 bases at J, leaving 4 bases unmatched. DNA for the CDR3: TGTGCCGTACTAGCGGGAGACACGCAGTATTTT. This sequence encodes CAVLAGDTQYF.

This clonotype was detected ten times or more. The CDR3 DNA is TGTGCCATCAGCGGAGCGGGCCAGGTCGGTGAGCAGTTCTTC. It encodes CAISGAGQVGEQFF. The gene calls are TRBV10-3 and TRBJ2-1, with D possibly TRBD2 on 6 matching bases. The CDR3 runs 14 residues. The germline CDR1 and CDR2 sequences are ENHRY and SYGVKD. The V gene lost 6 bases and the J gene lost 9 bases, with 18 bases spanning the gap.

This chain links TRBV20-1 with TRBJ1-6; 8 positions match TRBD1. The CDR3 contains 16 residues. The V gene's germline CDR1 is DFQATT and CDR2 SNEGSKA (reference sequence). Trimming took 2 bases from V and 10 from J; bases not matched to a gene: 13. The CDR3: CSARNPGQVRDSPLHF. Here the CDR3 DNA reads TGCAGTGCTAGAAACCCGGGACAGGTAAGAGACTCACCCCTCCACTTT.

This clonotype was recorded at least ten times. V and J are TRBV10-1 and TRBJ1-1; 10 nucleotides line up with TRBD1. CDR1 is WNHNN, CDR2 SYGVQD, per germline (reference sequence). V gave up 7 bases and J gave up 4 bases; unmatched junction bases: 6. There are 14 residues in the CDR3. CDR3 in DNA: TGCGCCAGCACCTCCGGGACAGGGGCCACTGAAGCTTTCTTT. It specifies CASTSGTGATEAFF.

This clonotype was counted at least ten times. The CDR3: CASSPDREGGYTF. In DNA, the CDR3 is TGTGCCAGCAGTCCTGACAGGGAAGGGGGCTACACCTTC. V usage is TRBV6-1 and J usage is TRBJ1-2; 7 nucleotides match TRBD1. This CDR3 comprises 13 residues. Germline CDR1 and CDR2: MNHNS and SASEGT. V lost 5 bases to trimming and J lost 8 bases; unmatched junction nucleotides: 8.

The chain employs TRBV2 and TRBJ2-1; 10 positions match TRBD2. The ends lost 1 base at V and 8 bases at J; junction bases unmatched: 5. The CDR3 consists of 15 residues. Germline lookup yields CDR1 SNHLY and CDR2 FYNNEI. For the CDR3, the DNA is TGTGCCAGCAGTGAAGGTAGCGGGGGGAACGATGAGCAGTTCTTC. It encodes CASSEGSGGNDEQFF.

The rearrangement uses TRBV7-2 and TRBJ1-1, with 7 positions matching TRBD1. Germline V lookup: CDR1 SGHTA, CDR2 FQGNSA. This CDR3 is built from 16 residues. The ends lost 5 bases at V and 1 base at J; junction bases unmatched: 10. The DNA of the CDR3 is TGTGCCAGCAGCCACAACCGACAGGGTACGAACACTGAAGCTTTCTTT. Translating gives CASSHNRQGTNTEAFF.

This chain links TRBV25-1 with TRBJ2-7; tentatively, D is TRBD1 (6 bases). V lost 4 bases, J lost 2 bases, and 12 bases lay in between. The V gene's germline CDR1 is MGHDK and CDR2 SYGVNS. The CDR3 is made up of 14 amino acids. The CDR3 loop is CASSGQGITYEQYF. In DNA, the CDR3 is TGTGCCAGCAGTGGGCAGGGGATCACCTACGAGCAGTACTTC.

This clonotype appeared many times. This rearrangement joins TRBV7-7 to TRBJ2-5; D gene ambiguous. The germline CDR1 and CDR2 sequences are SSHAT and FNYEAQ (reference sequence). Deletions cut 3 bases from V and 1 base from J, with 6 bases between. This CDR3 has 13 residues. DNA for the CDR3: TGTGCCAGCAGCTTGGACGGCCAAGAGACCCAGTACTTC. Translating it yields CASSLDGQETQYF.

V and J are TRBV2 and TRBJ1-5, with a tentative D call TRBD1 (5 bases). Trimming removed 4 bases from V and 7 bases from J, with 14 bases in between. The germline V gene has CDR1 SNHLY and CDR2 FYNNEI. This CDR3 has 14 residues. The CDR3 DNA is TGTGCCAGCAGTGTAAGGGGAGTCGGACAGCCCCAGCATTTT. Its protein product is CASSVRGVGQPQHF.

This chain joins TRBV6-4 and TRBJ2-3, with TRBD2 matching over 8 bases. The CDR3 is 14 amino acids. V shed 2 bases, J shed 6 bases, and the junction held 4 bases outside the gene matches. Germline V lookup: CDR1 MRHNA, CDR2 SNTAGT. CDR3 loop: CASSDGTSRDTQYF. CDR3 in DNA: TGTGCCAGCAGTGACGGGACTAGTCGCGATACGCAGTATTTT.

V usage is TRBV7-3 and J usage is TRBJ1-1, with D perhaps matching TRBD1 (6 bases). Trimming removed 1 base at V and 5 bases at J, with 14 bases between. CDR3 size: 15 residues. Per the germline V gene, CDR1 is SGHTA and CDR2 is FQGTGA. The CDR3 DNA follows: TGTGCCAGCAGCTTAATTCGCCAGGGGAGGACTGAAGCTTTCTTT. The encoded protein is CASSLIRQGRTEAFF.

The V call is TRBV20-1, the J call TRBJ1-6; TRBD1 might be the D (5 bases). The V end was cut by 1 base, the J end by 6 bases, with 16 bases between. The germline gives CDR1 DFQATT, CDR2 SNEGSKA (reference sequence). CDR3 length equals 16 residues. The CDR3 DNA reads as TGCAGTGCTAGAGTAGGGGTCACAACCTTTAATTCACCCCTCCACTTT. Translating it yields CSARVGVTTFNSPLHF.

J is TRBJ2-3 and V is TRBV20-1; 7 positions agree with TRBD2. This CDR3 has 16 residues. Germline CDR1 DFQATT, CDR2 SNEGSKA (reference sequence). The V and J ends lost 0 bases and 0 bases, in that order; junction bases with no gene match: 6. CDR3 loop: CSARDPVSGSTDTQYF. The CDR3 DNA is TGCAGTGCTAGAGATCCCGTTAGCGGGAGCACAGATACGCAGTATTTT.

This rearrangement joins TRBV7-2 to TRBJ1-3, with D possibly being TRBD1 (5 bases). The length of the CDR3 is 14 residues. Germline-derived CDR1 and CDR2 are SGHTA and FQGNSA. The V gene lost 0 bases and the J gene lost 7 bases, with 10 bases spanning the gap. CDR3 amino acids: CASSLASGGNTIYF. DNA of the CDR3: TGTGCCAGCAGCTTAGCTAGCGGGGGGAACACCATATATTTT. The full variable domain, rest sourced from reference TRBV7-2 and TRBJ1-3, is GAGVSQSPSNKVTEKGKDVELRCDPISGHTALYWYRQSLGQGLEFLIYFQGNSAPDKSGLPSDRFSAERTGGSVSTLTIQRTQQEDSAVYLCASSLASGGNTIYFGEGSWLTVV.

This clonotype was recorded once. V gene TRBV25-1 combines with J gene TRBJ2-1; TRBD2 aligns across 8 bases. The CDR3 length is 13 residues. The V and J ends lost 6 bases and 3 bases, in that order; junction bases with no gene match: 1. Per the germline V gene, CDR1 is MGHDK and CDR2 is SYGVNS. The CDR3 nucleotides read TGTGCCAGCAGACTAGCGGACTACAATGAGCAGTTCTTC. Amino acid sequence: CASRLADYNEQFF.

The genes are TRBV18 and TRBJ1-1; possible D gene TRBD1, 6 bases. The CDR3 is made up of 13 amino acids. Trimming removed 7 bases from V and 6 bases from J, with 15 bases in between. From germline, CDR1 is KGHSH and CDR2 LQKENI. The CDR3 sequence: CASFIQGGAEAFF. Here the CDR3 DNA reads TGTGCCAGCTTCATACAGGGCGGCGCTGAAGCTTTCTTT. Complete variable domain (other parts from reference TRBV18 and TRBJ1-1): NAGVMQNPRHLVRRRGQEARLRCSPMKGHSHVYWYRQLPEEGLKFMVYLQKENIIDESGMPKERFSAEFPKEGPSILRIQQVVRGDSAAYFCASFIQGGAEAFFGQGTRLTVV.

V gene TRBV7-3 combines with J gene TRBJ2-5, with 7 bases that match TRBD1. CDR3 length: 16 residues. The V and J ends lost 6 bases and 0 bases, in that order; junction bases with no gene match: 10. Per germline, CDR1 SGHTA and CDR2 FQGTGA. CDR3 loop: CASSLWTGGDQETQYF. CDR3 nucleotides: TGTGCCAGCAGTTTATGGACAGGAGGAGACCAAGAGACCCAGTACTTC.

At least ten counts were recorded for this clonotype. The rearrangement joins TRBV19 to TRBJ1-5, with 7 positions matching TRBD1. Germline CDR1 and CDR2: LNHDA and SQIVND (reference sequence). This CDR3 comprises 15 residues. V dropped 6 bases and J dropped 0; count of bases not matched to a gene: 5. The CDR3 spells CASSKTGVSNQPQHF. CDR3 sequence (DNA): TGTGCCAGTAGCAAAACAGGGGTTAGCAATCAGCCCCAGCATTTT. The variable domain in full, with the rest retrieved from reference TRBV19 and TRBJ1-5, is DGGITQSPKYLFRKEGQNVTLSCEQNLNHDAMYWYRQDPGQGLRLIYYSQIVNDFQKGDIAEGYSVSREKKESFPLTVTSAQKNPTAFYLCASSKTGVSNQPQHFGDGTRLSIL.

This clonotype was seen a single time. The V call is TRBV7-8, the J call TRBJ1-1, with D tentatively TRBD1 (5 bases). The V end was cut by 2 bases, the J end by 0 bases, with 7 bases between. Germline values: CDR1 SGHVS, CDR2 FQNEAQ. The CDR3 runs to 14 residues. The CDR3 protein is CASSLRDLNTEAFF. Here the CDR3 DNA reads TGTGCCAGCAGCTTAAGGGACTTGAACACTGAAGCTTTCTTT. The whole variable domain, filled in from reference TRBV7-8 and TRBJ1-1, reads GAGVSQSPRYKVAKRGQDVALRCDPISGHVSLFWYQQALGQGPEFLTYFQNEAQLDKSGLPSDRFFAERPEGSVSTLKIQRTQQEDSAVYLCASSLRDLNTEAFFGQGTRLTVV.

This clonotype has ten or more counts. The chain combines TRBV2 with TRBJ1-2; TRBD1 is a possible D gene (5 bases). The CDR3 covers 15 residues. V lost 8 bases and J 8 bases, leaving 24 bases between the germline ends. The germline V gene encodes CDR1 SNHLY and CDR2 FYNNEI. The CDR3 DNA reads TGTGCCAGCCGACTGGGTATGGCAGGGAGAATCGGCTACACCTTC. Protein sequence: CASRLGMAGRIGYTF. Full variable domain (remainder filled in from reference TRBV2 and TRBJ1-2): EPEVTQTPSHQVTQMGQEVILRCVPISNHLYFYWYRQILGQKVEFLVSFYNNEISEKSEIFDDQFSVERPDGSNFTLKIRSTKLEDSAMYFCASRLGMAGRIGYTFGSGTRLTVV.

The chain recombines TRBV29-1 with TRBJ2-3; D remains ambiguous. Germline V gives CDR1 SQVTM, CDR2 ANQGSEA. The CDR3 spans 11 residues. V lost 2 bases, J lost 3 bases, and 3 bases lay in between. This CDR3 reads CSVERTDTQYF. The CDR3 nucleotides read TGCAGCGTTGAACGAACAGATACGCAGTATTTT.